The 8 T cell receptor beta chains presented below share a single source sample, sequenced in a study of memory CD4+ T cells and cytomegalovirus serostatus. Only in-frame clones appear in the TCRdb table, and some are missing; sequencing was by immunoSEQ multiplex PCR. The data hold about 82,000 clones, with roughly 80% observed a single time. The sort gate was single viable CD3+CD4+CD8-CD45RO+ cells for memory CD4+ T cells. The sample comprised memory CD4+ T cells from blood. These receptors were obtained from an adult in good health and CMV-seronegative.

The V call is TRBV19, the J call TRBJ2-6; perhaps D is TRBD1 or TRBD2 (5 bases each). The CDR3 runs 18 residues. Trimming left V 2 bases short and J 0 bases short, with 14 bases between. Germline CDR1 is LNHDA and CDR2 is SQIVND (reference sequence). DNA of the CDR3: TGTGCCAGTAGTATACCGGGACGGCTTTTCTCTGGGGCCAACGTCCTGACTTTC. Translated: CASSIPGRLFSGANVLTF.

This clone came up a few times. The CDR3 reads CASNQGADNYGYTF. In DNA, the CDR3 is TGTGCCAGCAACCAGGGGGCCGATAACTATGGCTACACCTTC. The chain employs TRBV4-2 and TRBJ1-2; 8 bases are shared with TRBD1. The CDR3 runs 14 residues. The J segment lost 1 base and the V segment lost 7 bases, leaving 5 bases of the junction unmatched. Germline V gives CDR1 LGHNA, CDR2 YNFKEQ.

The gene calls are TRBV2 and TRBJ2-7, with D hard to call. V gave up 8 bases and J gave up 4 bases, with 9 bases separating them. The CDR3 covers 11 residues. The germline V gene encodes CDR1 SNHLY and CDR2 FYNNEI. CDR3 nucleotide sequence: TGTGCCAGCCGTAAGGAATACGAGCAGTACTTC. Translated, it gives CASRKEYEQYF.

This clone was seen just once. V usage is TRBV18 and J usage is TRBJ2-5; weak D call: TRBD2 (6 bases). Trimming removed 0 bases at V and 5 bases at J, with 10 bases between. The CDR3 length is 14 residues. Germline V gene data show CDR1 as KGHSH and CDR2 as LQKENI. The chain's CDR3 is CASSPPTRFETQYF. Written as DNA, the CDR3 is TGTGCCAGCTCACCACCGACTAGGTTTGAGACCCAGTACTTC.

J is TRBJ2-6 and V is TRBV19; 9 nucleotides align to TRBD1. V was clipped by 3 bases and J by 0 bases; unmatched bases: 6. The CDR3 contains 18 residues. The germline gives CDR1 LNHDA, CDR2 SQIVND (reference sequence). CDR3 amino acids: CASSMDRGYFSGANVLTF. CDR3 bases: TGTGCCAGTAGTATGGACAGGGGCTACTTCTCTGGGGCCAACGTCCTGACTTTC.

Only one count was recorded for this clone. The chain uses TRBV30 and TRBJ2-3, with no clear D. Germline-derived CDR1 and CDR2 are GTSNPN and SVGIG (reference sequence). Trimming removed 1 base from V and 2 bases from J, with 7 bases in between. The CDR3 spans 13 residues. The CDR3 loop is CAWSAGVTDTQYF. The CDR3 coding sequence is TGTGCCTGGAGTGCCGGAGTCACAGATACGCAGTATTTT.

V gene TRBV27 combines with J gene TRBJ1-5; weak D call: TRBD1 (5 bases). V was clipped by 5 bases and J by 5 bases, with 10 bases between them. There are 13 residues in the CDR3. From germline, CDR1 is MNHEY and CDR2 SMNVEV (reference sequence). The CDR3 nucleotides are TGTGCCAGCAGTATGGGACCACATCAGCCCCAGCATTTT. This codes for CASSMGPHQPQHF.

The chain is built from TRBV7-8 and TRBJ1-1, with a weak D call TRBD1 (6 bases). CDR1 and CDR2 from the germline V gene are SGHVS and FQNEAQ. This CDR3 is 13 amino acids long. Trimming removed 1 base from V and 5 bases from J, with 8 bases in between. The CDR3, as DNA: TGTGCCAGCAGCTTAGGAGGGGGGACTGAAGCTTTCTTT. It encodes CASSLGGGTEAFF.